The T cell receptor beta chain described here comes from a study of cytomegalovirus exposure and HLA in healthy donors. Primers included in the PCR were 60 Vbeta and 13 Jbeta primers. The data were produced by immunoSEQ multiplex PCR, yet TCRdb's version contains in-frame clones alone and is incomplete. This table has 150,000 to 200,000 clones, approximately 81% appearing once. The V and J ends lost 6 bases and 4 bases respectively, with 12 bases between them. The CDR3 is 14 residues long. Germline V gives CDR1 MDHEN, CDR2 SYDVKM. Details on this clone: Other DNA sequences within the sample encode an identical CDR3.

Input material: PBMCs. The chain joins TRBV28 to TRBJ1-4, with D perhaps matching TRBD1 (5 bases). The sequence came from a woman younger than 30 in good health and CMV-seropositive. CDR3 protein: CASSLGQGNEKLFF. The CDR3 DNA is TGTGCCAGCAGCCTGGGGCAGGGTAATGAAAAACTGTTTTTT.